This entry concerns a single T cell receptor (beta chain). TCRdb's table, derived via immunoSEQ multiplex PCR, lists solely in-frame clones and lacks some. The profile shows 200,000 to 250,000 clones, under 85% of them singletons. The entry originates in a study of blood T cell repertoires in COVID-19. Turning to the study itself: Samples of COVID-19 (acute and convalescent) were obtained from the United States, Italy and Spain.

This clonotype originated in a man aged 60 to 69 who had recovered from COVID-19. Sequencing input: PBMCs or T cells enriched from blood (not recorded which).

This chain's CDR3 is CAWPPLVTNTIYF. CDR3 DNA: TGTGCCTGGCCCCCCCTAGTAACAAACACCATATATTTT. The genes are TRBV30 and TRBJ1-3; D not resolved. Trimming stripped 5 bases from V and 6 bases from J, with 14 bases between. Looked up from germline, CDR1 is GTSNPN and CDR2 is SVGIG (reference sequence). CDR3 size: 13 residues. The entire variable domain, with the rest obtained from reference TRBV30 and TRBJ1-3, is as follows: SQTIHQWPATLVQPVGSPLSLECTVEGTSNPNLYWYRQAAGRGLQLLFYSVGIGQISSEVPQNLSASRPQDRQFILSSKKLLLSDSGFYLCAWPPLVTNTIYFGEGSWLTVV.